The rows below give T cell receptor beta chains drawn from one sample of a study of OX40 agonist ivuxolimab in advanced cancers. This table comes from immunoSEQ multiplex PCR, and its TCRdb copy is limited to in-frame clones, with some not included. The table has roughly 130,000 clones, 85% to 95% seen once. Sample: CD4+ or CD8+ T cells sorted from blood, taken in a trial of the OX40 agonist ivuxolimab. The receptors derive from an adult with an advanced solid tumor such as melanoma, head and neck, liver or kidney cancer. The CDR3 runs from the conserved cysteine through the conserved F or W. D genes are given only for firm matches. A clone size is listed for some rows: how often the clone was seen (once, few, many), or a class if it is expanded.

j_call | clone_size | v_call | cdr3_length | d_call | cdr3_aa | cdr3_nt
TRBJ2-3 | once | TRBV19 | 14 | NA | CASSTSGSTDTQYF | TGTGCCAGTAGTACCAGCGGGAGCACAGATACGCAGTATTTT
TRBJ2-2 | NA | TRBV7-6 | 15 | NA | CASSLAQGGTGELFF | TGTGCCAGCAGCTTAGCACAGGGCGGCACCGGGGAGCTGTTTTTT
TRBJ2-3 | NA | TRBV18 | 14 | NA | CASSPSPAGDTQYF | TGTGCCAGCTCACCTAGCCCTGCGGGTGATACGCAGTATTTT
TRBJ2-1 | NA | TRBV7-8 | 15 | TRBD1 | CASSPGTGAYNEQFF | TGTGCCAGCAGCCCAGGGACAGGGGCTTACAATGAGCAGTTCTTC
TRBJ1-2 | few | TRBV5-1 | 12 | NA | CASSPNGESYTF | TGCGCCAGCAGCCCCAATGGAGAGTCTTACACCTTC
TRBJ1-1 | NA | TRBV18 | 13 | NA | CASSAAPNTEAFF | TGTGCCAGCTCAGCGGCGCCGAACACTGAAGCTTTCTTT
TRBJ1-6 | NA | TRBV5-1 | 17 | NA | CVSSLGFRGSGNSPLHF | TGCGTCAGCAGCTTGGGATTCCGAGGGTCGGGTAATTCACCCCTCCACTTT
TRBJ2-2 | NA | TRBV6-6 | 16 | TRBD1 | CASSYSEQGYTGELFF | TGTGCCAGCAGTTACTCGGAACAGGGGTACACCGGGGAGCTGTTTTTT
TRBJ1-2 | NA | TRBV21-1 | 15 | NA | CASSKARAGRYGYTF | TGTGCCAGCAGCAAAGCCAGGGCAGGGCGCTATGGCTACACCTTC
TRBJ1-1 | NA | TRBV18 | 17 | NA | CASSVPGPAKGRTEAFF | TGTGCCAGCTCCGTCCCGGGACCTGCGAAAGGCCGCACTGAAGCTTTCTTT
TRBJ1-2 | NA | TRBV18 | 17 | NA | CASSPISGSTANYGYTF | TGTGCCAGCTCACCAATTTCAGGCTCAACAGCTAACTATGGCTACACCTTC
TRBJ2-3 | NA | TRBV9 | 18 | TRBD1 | CASSVRQGLHSSTDTQYF | TGTGCCAGCAGCGTCCGACAGGGCCTCCATTCTAGCACAGATACGCAGTATTTT
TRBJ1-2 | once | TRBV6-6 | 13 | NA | CASSPDGRYGYTF | TGTGCCAGCAGTCCCGACGGAAGATATGGCTACACCTTC
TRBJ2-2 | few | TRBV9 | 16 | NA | CASSVGLGAATGELFF | TGTGCCAGCAGCGTAGGACTGGGAGCGGCCACCGGGGAGCTGTTTTTT
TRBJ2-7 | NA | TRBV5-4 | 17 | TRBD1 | CASSLGPSGGIGYEQYF | TGTGCCAGCAGCTTGGGGCCCTCAGGGGGAATTGGCTACGAGCAGTACTTC
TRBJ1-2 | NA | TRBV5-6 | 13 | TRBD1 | CASSVGTGAGYTF | TGTGCCAGCAGCGTGGGGACAGGGGCTGGCTACACCTTC
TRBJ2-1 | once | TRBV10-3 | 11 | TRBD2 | CAIGLVNEQFF | TGTGCCATTGGACTAGTAAATGAGCAGTTCTTC
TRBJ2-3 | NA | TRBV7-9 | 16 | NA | CASSKGTPQPEDTQYF | TGTGCCAGCAGCAAAGGGACCCCACAACCGGAGGATACGCAGTATTTT
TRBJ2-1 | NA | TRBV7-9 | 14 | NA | CASSLGSSYNEQFF | TGTGCCAGCAGCTTGGGTAGCTCCTACAATGAGCAGTTCTTC
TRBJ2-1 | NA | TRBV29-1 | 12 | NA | CSVQAGPNEQFF | TGCAGCGTTCAGGCAGGCCCCAATGAGCAGTTCTTC
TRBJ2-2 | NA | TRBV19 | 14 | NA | CASSIVRYTGELFF | TGTGCCAGTAGTATAGTGCGGTACACCGGGGAGCTGTTTTTT
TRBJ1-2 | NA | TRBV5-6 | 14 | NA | CASSLLDRTYGYTF | TGTGCCAGCAGCTTGTTAGACAGGACTTATGGCTACACCTTC
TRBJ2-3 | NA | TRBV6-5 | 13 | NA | CASRETGTDTQYF | TGTGCCAGCAGAGAGACAGGCACAGATACGCAGTATTTT
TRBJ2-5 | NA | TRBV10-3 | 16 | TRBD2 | CAISTSATSGKETQYF | TGTGCCATCAGTACCTCTGCCACTAGCGGTAAAGAGACCCAGTACTTC
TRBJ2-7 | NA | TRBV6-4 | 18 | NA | CASKGETRPRVSSYEQYF | TGTGCCAGCAAGGGGGAGACTAGACCGAGAGTAAGCTCCTACGAGCAGTACTTC
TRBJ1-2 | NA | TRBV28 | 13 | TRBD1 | CASSYDRDYGYTF | TGTGCCAGCAGTTATGACAGGGACTATGGCTACACCTTC
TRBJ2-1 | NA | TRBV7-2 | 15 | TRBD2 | CASSLSASGGNEQFF | TGTGCCAGCAGCTTATCGGCTAGCGGGGGGAATGAGCAGTTCTTC
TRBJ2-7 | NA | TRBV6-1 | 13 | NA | CASKWPGSYEQYF | TGTGCCAGCAAGTGGCCAGGCTCCTACGAGCAGTACTTC
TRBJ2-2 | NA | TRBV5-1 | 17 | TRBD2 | CASSPTSGGLNTGELFF | TGCGCCAGCAGCCCCACTAGCGGGGGGCTCAACACCGGGGAGCTGTTTTTT
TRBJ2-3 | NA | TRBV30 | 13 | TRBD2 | CAWGLAGTDTQYF | TGTGCCTGGGGACTAGCGGGCACAGATACGCAGTATTTT
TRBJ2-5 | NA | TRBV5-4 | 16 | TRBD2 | CASSLALLAHQETQYF | TGTGCCAGCAGCTTGGCGCTACTAGCGCACCAAGAGACCCAGTACTTC
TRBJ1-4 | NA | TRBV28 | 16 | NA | CASSLIFGGTNEKLFF | TGTGCCAGCAGTTTAATCTTTGGAGGAACTAATGAAAAACTGTTTTTT
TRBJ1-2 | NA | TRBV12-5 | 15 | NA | CASGLVPIENYGYTF | TGTGCTAGTGGTTTGGTACCCATCGAGAACTATGGCTACACCTTC
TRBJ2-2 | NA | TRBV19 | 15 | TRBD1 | CASSLRDRRTGELFF | TGTGCCAGTAGTCTCCGGGACAGGCGCACCGGGGAGCTGTTTTTT
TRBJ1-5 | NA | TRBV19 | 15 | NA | CASKGVGAVNQPQHF | TGTGCCAGTAAGGGGGTCGGTGCAGTCAATCAGCCCCAGCATTTT
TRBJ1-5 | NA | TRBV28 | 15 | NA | CASRPAGPNNQPQHF | TGTGCCAGCCGCCCCGCCGGACCGAACAATCAGCCCCAGCATTTT
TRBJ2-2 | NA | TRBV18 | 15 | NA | CASSQGGGNTGELFF | TGTGCCAGCTCCCAGGGCGGCGGGAACACCGGGGAGCTGTTTTTT
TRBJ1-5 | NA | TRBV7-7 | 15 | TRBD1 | CASSLHQPGGQPQHF | TGTGCCAGCAGCTTACATCAACCAGGGGGTCAGCCCCAGCATTTT
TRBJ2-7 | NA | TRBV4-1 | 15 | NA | CASSQDRGAPGEQYF | TGCGCCAGCAGCCAAGATAGAGGGGCGCCGGGCGAGCAGTACTTC
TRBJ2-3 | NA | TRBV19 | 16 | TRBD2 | CASRLSGRARTDTQYF | TGTGCCAGTAGGTTGAGCGGGAGGGCCCGCACAGATACGCAGTATTTT
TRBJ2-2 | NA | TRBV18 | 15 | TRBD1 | CASSAGTGFTGELFF | TGTGCCAGCTCAGCCGGGACAGGGTTCACCGGGGAGCTGTTTTTT
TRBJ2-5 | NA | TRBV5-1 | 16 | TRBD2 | CASSKRGAAGPETQYF | TGCGCCAGCAGTAAGCGGGGGGCCGCTGGCCCAGAGACCCAGTACTTC
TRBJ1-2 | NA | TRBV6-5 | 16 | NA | CASSYGRGSGFYGYTF | TGTGCCAGCAGTTATGGGAGGGGCTCGGGATTCTATGGCTACACCTTC